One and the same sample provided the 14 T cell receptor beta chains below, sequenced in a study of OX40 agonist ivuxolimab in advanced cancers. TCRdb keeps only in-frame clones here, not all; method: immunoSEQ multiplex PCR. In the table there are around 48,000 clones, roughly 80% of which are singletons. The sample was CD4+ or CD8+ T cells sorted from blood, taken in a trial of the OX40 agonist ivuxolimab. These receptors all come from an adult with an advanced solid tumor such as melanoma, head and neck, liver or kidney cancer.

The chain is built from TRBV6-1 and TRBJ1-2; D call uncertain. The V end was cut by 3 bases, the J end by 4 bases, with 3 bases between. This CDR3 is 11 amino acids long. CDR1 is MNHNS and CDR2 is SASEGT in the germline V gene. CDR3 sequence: CASSDSYGYTF. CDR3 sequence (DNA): TGTGCCAGCAGTGACTCCTATGGCTACACCTTC.

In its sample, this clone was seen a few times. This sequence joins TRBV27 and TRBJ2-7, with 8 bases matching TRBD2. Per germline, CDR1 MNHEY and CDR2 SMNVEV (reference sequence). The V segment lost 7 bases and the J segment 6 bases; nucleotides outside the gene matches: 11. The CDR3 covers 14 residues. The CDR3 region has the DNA TGTGCCAGCAACCCCGGGACTAGGGGGGGCGAGCAGTACTTC. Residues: CASNPGTRGGEQYF.

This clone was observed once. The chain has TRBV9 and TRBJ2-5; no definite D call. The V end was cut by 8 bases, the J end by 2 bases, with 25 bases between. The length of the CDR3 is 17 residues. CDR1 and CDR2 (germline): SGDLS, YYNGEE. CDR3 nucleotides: TGTGCCAGTCACACACCCTCGGTGAAAAGTACTCAAGAGACCCAGTACTTC. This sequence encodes CASHTPSVKSTQETQYF.

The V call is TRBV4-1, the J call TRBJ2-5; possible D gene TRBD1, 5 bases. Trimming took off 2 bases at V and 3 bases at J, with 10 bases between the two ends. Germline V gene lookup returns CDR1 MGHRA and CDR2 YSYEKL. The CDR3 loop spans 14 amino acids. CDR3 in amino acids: CASSQLTVEETQYF. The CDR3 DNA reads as TGCGCCAGCAGCCAACTGACAGTCGAAGAGACCCAGTACTTC.

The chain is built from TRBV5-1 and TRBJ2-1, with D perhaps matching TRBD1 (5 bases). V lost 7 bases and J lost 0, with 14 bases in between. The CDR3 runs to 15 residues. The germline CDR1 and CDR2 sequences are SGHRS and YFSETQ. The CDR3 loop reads CASYSDSSSYNEQFF. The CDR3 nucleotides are TGCGCCAGCTACAGCGACAGTTCCTCCTACAATGAGCAGTTCTTC.

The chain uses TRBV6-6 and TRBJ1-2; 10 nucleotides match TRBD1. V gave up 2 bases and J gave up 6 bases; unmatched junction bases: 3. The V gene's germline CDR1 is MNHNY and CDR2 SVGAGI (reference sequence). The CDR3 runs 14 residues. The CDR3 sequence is CASSYPGQGHGYTF. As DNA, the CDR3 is TGTGCCAGCAGTTACCCGGGACAGGGGCATGGCTACACCTTC.

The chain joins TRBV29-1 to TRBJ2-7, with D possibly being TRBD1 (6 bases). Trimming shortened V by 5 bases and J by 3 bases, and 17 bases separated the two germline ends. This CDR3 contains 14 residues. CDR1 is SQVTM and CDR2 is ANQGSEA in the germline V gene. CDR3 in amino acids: CSVTTGSQLYEQYF. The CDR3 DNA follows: TGCAGCGTTACTACAGGGAGTCAACTCTACGAGCAGTACTTC.

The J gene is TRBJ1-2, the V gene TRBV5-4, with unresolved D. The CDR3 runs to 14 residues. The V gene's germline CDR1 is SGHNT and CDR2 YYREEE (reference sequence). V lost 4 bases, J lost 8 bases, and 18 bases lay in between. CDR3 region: CASSGGSRVGGYTF. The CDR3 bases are TGTGCCAGCAGCGGAGGTAGTAGAGTGGGAGGCTACACCTTC. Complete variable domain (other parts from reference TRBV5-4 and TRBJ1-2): ETGVTQSPTHLIKTRGQQVTLRCSSQSGHNTVSWYQQALGQGPQFIFQYYREEENGRGNFPPRFSGLQFPNYSSELNVNALELDDSALYLCASSGGSRVGGYTFGSGTRLTVV.

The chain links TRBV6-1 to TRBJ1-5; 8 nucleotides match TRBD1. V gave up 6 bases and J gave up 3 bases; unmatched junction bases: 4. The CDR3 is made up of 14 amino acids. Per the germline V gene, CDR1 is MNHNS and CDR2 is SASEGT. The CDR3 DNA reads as TGTGCCAGCAGGGGACAGGTGGACAATCAGCCCCAGCATTTT. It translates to CASRGQVDNQPQHF.

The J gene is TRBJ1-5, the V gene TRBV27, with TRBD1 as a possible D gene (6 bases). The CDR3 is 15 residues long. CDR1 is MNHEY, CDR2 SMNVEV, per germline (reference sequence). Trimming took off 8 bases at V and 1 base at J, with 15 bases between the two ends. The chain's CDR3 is CASSRGGYSNQPQHF. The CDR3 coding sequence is TGTGCCAGCTCCCGAGGGGGTTACAGCAATCAGCCCCAGCATTTT.

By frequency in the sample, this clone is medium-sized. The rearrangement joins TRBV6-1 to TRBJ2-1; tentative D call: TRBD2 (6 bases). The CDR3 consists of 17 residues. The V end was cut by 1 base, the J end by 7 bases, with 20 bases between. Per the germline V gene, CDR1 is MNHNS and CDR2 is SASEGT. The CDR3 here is CASSEESVVSGRNEQFF. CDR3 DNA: TGTGCCAGCAGTGAAGAATCAGTGGTGAGCGGGCGAAATGAGCAGTTCTTC.

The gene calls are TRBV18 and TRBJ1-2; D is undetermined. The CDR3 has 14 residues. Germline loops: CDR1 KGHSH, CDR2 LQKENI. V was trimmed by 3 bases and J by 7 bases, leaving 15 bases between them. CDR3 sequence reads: CASSPGSYYVGYTF. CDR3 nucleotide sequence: TGTGCCAGCTCACCGGGCAGCTACTATGTTGGCTACACCTTC. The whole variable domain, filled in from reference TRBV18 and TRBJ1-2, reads NAGVMQNPRHLVRRRGQEARLRCSPMKGHSHVYWYRQLPEEGLKFMVYLQKENIIDESGMPKERFSAEFPKEGPSILRIQQVVRGDSAAYFCASSPGSYYVGYTFGSGTRLTVV.

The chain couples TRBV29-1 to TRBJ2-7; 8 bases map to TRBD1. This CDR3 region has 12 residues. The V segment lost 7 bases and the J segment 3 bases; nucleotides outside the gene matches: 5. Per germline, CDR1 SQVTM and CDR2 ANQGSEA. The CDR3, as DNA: TGCAGCGCTGGGACAGGAAACTACGAGCAGTACTTC. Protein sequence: CSAGTGNYEQYF.

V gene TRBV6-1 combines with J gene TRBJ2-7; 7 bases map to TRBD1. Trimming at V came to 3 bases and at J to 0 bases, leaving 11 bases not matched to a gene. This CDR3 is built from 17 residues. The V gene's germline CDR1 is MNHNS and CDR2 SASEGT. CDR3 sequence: CASSEFYGTDSSYEQYF. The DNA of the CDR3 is TGTGCCAGCAGTGAGTTCTACGGGACAGACAGCTCCTACGAGCAGTACTTC.